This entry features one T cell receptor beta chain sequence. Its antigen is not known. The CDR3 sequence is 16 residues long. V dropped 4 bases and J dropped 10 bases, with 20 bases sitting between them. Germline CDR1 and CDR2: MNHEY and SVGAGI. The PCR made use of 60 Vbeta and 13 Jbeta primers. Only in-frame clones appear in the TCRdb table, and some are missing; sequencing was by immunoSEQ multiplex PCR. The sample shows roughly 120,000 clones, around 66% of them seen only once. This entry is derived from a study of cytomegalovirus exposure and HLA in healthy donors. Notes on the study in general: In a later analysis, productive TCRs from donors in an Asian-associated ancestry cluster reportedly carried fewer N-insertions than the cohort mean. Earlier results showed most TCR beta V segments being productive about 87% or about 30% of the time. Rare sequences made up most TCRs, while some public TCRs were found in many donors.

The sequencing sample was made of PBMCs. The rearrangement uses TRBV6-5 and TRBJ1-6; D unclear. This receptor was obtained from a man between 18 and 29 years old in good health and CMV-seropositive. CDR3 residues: CASSLGGLREGSPLHF. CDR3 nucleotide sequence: TGTGCCAGCAGTTTAGGTGGGCTCCGAGAGGGATCACCCCTCCACTTT.